The present T cell receptor (beta chain) was sequenced within a study of cytomegalovirus exposure and HLA in healthy donors. Study as a whole: Falling in the Caucasian-associated ancestry cluster were 80% to 85% of approximately 410 genotyped donors.

Study results and limitations: Later on, a genetic analysis was performed. It linked a missense variant in DCLRE1C with V- and J-gene trimming of TCR beta. Most TCRs appeared rarely, but some public TCRs recurred in many donors.

Germline CDR1 SGHNT, CDR2 YENEEA. Trimming removed 0 bases from V and 5 bases from J, with 7 bases in between. The CDR3 contains 14 residues. Researchers ran the PCR with 60 Vbeta and 13 Jbeta primers. The repertoire was sequenced with immunoSEQ multiplex PCR; TCRdb's copy has only in-frame clones and lacks some. The repertoire holds about 260,000 clones, with about 66% as singletons. These donors counted as nominally healthy when sampled, but unrecorded immune exposures were likely. In regard to this clone: Its specificity is not known.

The sequenced sample was PBMCs. The V gene is TRBV11-3, the J gene TRBJ2-2; no clear D. This TCR came from a female donor in good health and CMV-seronegative. This chain's CDR3 is CASSLDSSTGELFF. The CDR3 nucleotides read TGTGCCAGCAGCTTAGATAGTAGTACCGGGGAGCTGTTTTTT.